In this sample, the clone carrying this T cell receptor beta chain turned up many times. Its target is not known. The data derive from a study of T-cell reconstitution after alpha-beta-depleted transplantation in children. The study, taken as a whole, reports: Surviving recipient T cells and thymic progenitors produced the high day-60 TCRbeta diversity seen in some patients. Several hundred rapidly expanded clones from non-depleted graft cells reportedly supplied alpha-beta T cells about two months post-transplant. Fresh T-cell production supplied most of the T-cell counts and diversity seen one year after transplant.

The germline V gene encodes CDR1 SGHRS and CDR2 YFSETQ. The CDR3 sequence is 18 residues long. Germline trimming cut 0 bases from V and 4 bases from J; bases unmatched to any gene: 12. The authors prepared the TCRbeta library with unique molecular identifiers. TCRdb called the PCR reads again in MiXCR, with one record for every CDR3 protein. The repertoire holds hundreds of thousands of distinct CDR3 sequences, with 11% as singletons. The chain carries TRBV5-1 and TRBJ2-3; 9 nucleotides align to TRBD2. Here the sequenced sample was peripheral blood, taken 180 days after TCRalphabeta/CD19-depleted stem cell transplant. The sequence derives from a male patient between 2 and 15 years old who had a stem cell transplant for chronic granulomatous disease, so the T cells may come from the graft donor. The DNA for the CDR3 is TGCGCCAGCAGCTTGGGTCTAGCGGGACACGAAAAAGCAGATACGCAGTATTTT. Its translation: CASSLGLAGHEKADTQYF. Full variable domain (rest looked up from reference TRBV5-1 and TRBJ2-3): KAGVTQTPRYLIKTRGQQVTLSCSPISGHRSVSWYQQTPGQGLQFLFEYFSETQRNKGNFPGRFSGRQFSNSRSEMNVSTLELGDSALYLCASSLGLAGHEKADTQYFGPGTRLTVL.